This paragraph reports one T cell receptor beta chain. Original processing methods: It was from reference gene primer amplification that nucleated cell counts were estimated. Measured with immunoSEQ multiplex PCR; TCRdb has only the in-frame clones, and not every one. The D gene and trimming were derived from the DNA, and the V and J assignments and clone size from that table. The table has tens of thousands of clones, approximately 92% seen once. This sample is part of a study of blood T cell repertoires in COVID-19. About the study: Spain, Italy and the United States supplied samples that represented acute and convalescent COVID-19.

V dropped 0 bases and J dropped 4 bases, with 18 bases sitting between them. Germline-derived CDR1 and CDR2 are MGHRA and YSYEKL. The CDR3 contains 17 residues. The chain uses TRBV4-1 and TRBJ1-2, with D possibly TRBD1 on 5 matching bases. The TCR originated in a man aged 55 to 70 with acute or convalescent COVID-19. Sequenced material: peripheral blood. DNA of the CDR3: TGCGCCAGCAGCCAAGATCCGGCCGGGGGTTGGAGCTATGGCTACACCTTC. This sequence encodes CASSQDPAGGWSYGYTF.